Presented here are 18 T cell receptor beta chains from one specimen sequenced in a study of siplizumab effects on memory and regulatory T cells. The repertoire was sequenced with immunoSEQ multiplex PCR; TCRdb's copy has only in-frame clones and lacks some. The table lists fewer than 30,000 clones, roughly 84% of them singletons. Sample: memory CD4+ T cells sorted from blood. These receptors were collected from a human donor in good health.

This clone was found once. The V and J genes are TRBV2 and TRBJ2-5, with 8 bases identical to TRBD2. V was clipped by 3 bases and J by 4 bases; unmatched bases: 7. CDR1 and CDR2 (germline): SNHLY, FYNNEI. The CDR3 consists of 15 residues. CDR3 sequence (DNA): TGTGCCAGCAGTGATTTGACTAGCGTCGTAGAGACCCAGTACTTC. Protein sequence: CASSDLTSVVETQYF.

The CDR3 DNA reads as TGTGCCAGTAGTGCAACAGGGGGAGAAAACATTCAGTACTTC. Encoded protein: CASSATGGENIQYF. The rearrangement uses TRBV19 and TRBJ2-4; 8 bases are shared with TRBD1. With 5 bases clipped from V and 5 bases from J, the junction kept 5 bases outside the gene matches. CDR3 size: 14 residues. Germline loops: CDR1 LNHDA, CDR2 SQIVND (reference sequence). Combining the CDR3 with reference TRBV19 and TRBJ2-4 gives the whole variable domain DGGITQSPKYLFRKEGQNVTLSCEQNLNHDAMYWYRQDPGQGLRLIYYSQIVNDFQKGDIAEGYSVSREKKESFPLTVTSAQKNPTAFYLCASSATGGENIQYFGAGTRLSVL.

This chain links TRBV7-9 with TRBJ1-1; D gene unclear. The CDR3 loop spans 12 amino acids. Per germline, CDR1 SEHNR and CDR2 FQNEAQ (reference sequence). The ends were cut back, 2 bases at V and 9 bases at J, with 10 bases in the middle. The CDR3, as DNA: TGTGCCAGCAGCTTATCTACCACAAAAGCTTTCTTT. Its translation is CASSLSTTKAFF.

The rearrangement links TRBV7-9 to TRBJ2-3; tentative D call: TRBD1 (5 bases). This CDR3 spans 14 amino acids. CDR1 SEHNR and CDR2 FQNEAQ come from the germline V gene (reference sequence). V was pared by 1 base and J by 0 bases, with 5 bases between. As DNA, the CDR3 is TGTGCCAGCAGCTTAGAGGGGAGCACAGATACGCAGTATTTT. Translated, it gives CASSLEGSTDTQYF.

The chain carries TRBV29-1 and TRBJ2-1; D gene ambiguous. V lost 3 bases, J lost 7 bases, and 7 bases lay in between. CDR3 size: 11 residues. In germline, CDR1 is SQVTM, CDR2 ANQGSEA. The CDR3 reads CSVEIANEQFF. CDR3 in DNA: TGCAGCGTTGAGATCGCGAATGAGCAGTTCTTC.

V is TRBV19 and J is TRBJ2-2; 8 bases agree with TRBD1. The CDR3 runs to 15 residues. CDR1 and CDR2 (germline): LNHDA, SQIVND (reference sequence). With 5 bases clipped from V and 3 bases from J, the junction kept 5 bases outside the gene matches. CDR3 in amino acids: CASSGRTGHTGELFF. DNA for the CDR3: TGTGCCAGTAGTGGCCGGACAGGGCACACCGGGGAGCTGTTTTTT.

The rearrangement links TRBV2 to TRBJ1-5; D unresolved. The CDR3 length is 14 residues. CDR1 is SNHLY and CDR2 is FYNNEI in the germline V gene. Trimming stripped 5 bases from V and 7 bases from J, with 15 bases between. For the CDR3, the DNA is TGTGCCAGCAGTAGGACCGGCCCGGGCCAGCCCCAGCATTTT. It yields the protein CASSRTGPGQPQHF. Based on the CDR3 plus reference TRBV2 and TRBJ1-5, the full variable domain is EPEVTQTPSHQVTQMGQEVILRCVPISNHLYFYWYRQILGQKVEFLVSFYNNEISEKSEIFDDQFSVERPDGSNFTLKIRSTKLEDSAMYFCASSRTGPGQPQHFGDGTRLSIL.

The rearrangement links TRBV6-5 to TRBJ1-5; no firm D call. Germline values: CDR1 MNHEY, CDR2 SVGAGI. Between the trimmed V and J ends, which lost 2 bases and 5 bases, there was a span of 10 bases. The CDR3 is 14 residues long. The chain's CDR3 is CASSYIGPDQPQHF. CDR3 DNA sequence: TGTGCCAGCAGTTACATCGGGCCTGATCAGCCCCAGCATTTT.

This chain uses TRBV5-6 with TRBJ2-2, with D maybe TRBD1 (6 bases). CDR3 length equals 15 residues. The germline V and J ends were trimmed by 0 bases and 4 bases, with 10 bases remaining between them. Looked up from germline, CDR1 is SGHDT and CDR2 is YYEEEE. CDR3 residues: CASSLAGRGTGELFF. The CDR3, as DNA: TGTGCCAGCAGCTTGGCCGGCAGGGGCACCGGGGAGCTGTTTTTT. Looking up the rest from reference TRBV5-6 and TRBJ2-2 gives the full variable domain: DAGVTQSPTHLIKTRGQQVTLRCSPKSGHDTVSWYQQALGQGPQFIFQYYEEEERQRGNFPDRFSGHQFPNYSSELNVNALLLGDSALYLCASSLAGRGTGELFFGEGSRLTVL.

This clone was detected only once. The rearrangement links TRBV9 to TRBJ2-2; D possibly corresponds to TRBD2 (6 bases). The CDR3 spans 16 residues. The germline V gene encodes CDR1 SGDLS and CDR2 YYNGEE. V lost 4 bases to trimming and J lost 1 base, with 14 bases between them. The CDR3 region has the DNA TGTGCCAGCAGCCCACTGGATAGCGGGAACACCGGGGAGCTGTTTTTT. Translation gives CASSPLDSGNTGELFF.

The chain couples TRBV30 to TRBJ2-6; D is ambiguous. CDR1 GTSNPN and CDR2 SVGIG come from the germline V gene (reference sequence). This CDR3 region has 14 residues. V was clipped by 5 bases and J by 4 bases, with 12 bases between them. CDR3 DNA: TGTGCCTGGCGCAAGGGTCCCGGGGCCAACGTCCTGACTTTC. Its translation is CAWRKGPGANVLTF.

This clone occurred a few times. The V and J genes are TRBV6-1 and TRBJ1-2; perhaps TRBD1 as D (5 bases). Trimming shortened V by 4 bases and J by 7 bases, and 13 bases separated the two germline ends. In germline, CDR1 is MNHNS, CDR2 SASEGT. This CDR3 spans 13 amino acids. In DNA form, the CDR3 reads TGTGCCAGCAGTGCGAATGGGGGGAGTGGCTACACCTTC. Translation: CASSANGGSGYTF.

This chain uses TRBV5-6 with TRBJ1-5, with unresolved D. The CDR3 has 14 amino acids. The germline gives CDR1 SGHDT, CDR2 YYEEEE. The V and J ends lost 0 bases and 2 bases respectively, with 6 bases between them. This CDR3 is CASSLGRRNQPQHF. CDR3 nucleotides: TGTGCCAGCAGCTTGGGACGGCGCAATCAGCCCCAGCATTTT.

This clone turned up a few times. This rearrangement joins TRBV5-1 to TRBJ1-3; D call uncertain. Deletions cut 0 bases from V and 2 bases from J, with 9 bases between. The CDR3 length is 15 residues. Germline V gene lookup returns CDR1 SGHRS and CDR2 YFSETQ. Written as DNA, the CDR3 is TGCGCCAGCAGCTTGGGGGCGCGAACTGGAAACACCATATATTTT. It encodes CASSLGARTGNTIYF. The full variable domain, with the rest looked up from reference TRBV5-1 and TRBJ1-3, is KAGVTQTPRYLIKTRGQQVTLSCSPISGHRSVSWYQQTPGQGLQFLFEYFSETQRNKGNFPGRFSGRQFSNSRSEMNVSTLELGDSALYLCASSLGARTGNTIYFGEGSWLTVV.

This clone was detected once. V is TRBV5-4 and J is TRBJ1-3, with D possibly TRBD1 on 6 matching bases. The V gene lost 4 bases and the J gene lost 4 bases, with 15 bases spanning the gap. The CDR3 is 15 residues long. The germline gives CDR1 SGHNT, CDR2 YYREEE (reference sequence). The CDR3 sequence is CASSTDQGNGNTIYF. In DNA, the CDR3 is TGTGCCAGCAGCACGGACCAGGGGAACGGAAACACCATATATTTT.

This sequence joins TRBV19 and TRBJ2-7; 8 positions match TRBD2. Germline CDR1 is LNHDA and CDR2 is SQIVND (reference sequence). Unmatched junction bases numbered 11, after V lost 5 bases and J lost 5 bases. There are 15 residues in the CDR3. The CDR3 DNA sequence: TGTGCCAGTAGTCAATCCGGGACTAGGACCCACGAGCAGTACTTC. Translated: CASSQSGTRTHEQYF.

Only one count was recorded for this clone. The chain employs TRBV2 and TRBJ2-7; TRBD1 is a possible D gene (6 bases). There are 13 residues in the CDR3. Germline V gene data show CDR1 as SNHLY and CDR2 as FYNNEI. V shed 3 bases and J shed 4 bases, with 10 bases lying between them. The CDR3 bases are TGTGCCAGCAGTGAGTGGACAGCTTACGAGCAGTACTTC. Translating gives CASSEWTAYEQYF.

This clone has just one count. The genes are TRBV28 and TRBJ2-2; D is ambiguous. V was trimmed by 5 bases and J by 0 bases, leaving 4 bases between them. This CDR3 contains 13 residues. Germline V gene lookup returns CDR1 MDHEN and CDR2 SYDVKM. The CDR3, as DNA: TGTGCCAGCAGTAGCCCGAACACCGGGGAGCTGTTTTTT. Amino acids: CASSSPNTGELFF. Full variable domain (outside the CDR3, taken from reference TRBV28 and TRBJ2-2): DVKVTQSSRYLVKRTGEKVFLECVQDMDHENMFWYRQDPGLGLRLIYFSYDVKMKEKGDIPEGYSVSREKKERFSLILESASTNQTSMYLCASSSPNTGELFFGEGSRLTVL.